The rows below give T cell receptor beta chains drawn from one sample of a study of blood T cell repertoires in COVID-19. The data were produced by immunoSEQ multiplex PCR, yet TCRdb's version contains in-frame clones alone and is incomplete. The repertoire includes some 30,000 clones, about 91% of them detected once, and 25% to 35% sits in the top ten. Sequenced sample: peripheral blood. The receptors derive from an elderly man with acute or convalescent COVID-19. Both conserved end residues are part of each CDR3. Each record gives: D gene, V gene, J gene, clone size, CDR3 protein, CDR3 DNA. D genes are given only for firm matches. Part of the rows lack a size; the others show once, few, many or a class for expanded clones.

>TRBD2|TRBV11-2|TRBJ2-3|few
CASSLGGSGQRDTQYF
TGTGCCAGCAGCTTAGGCGGTAGCGGGCAACGAGATACGCAGTATTTT
>TRBD1|TRBV5-4|TRBJ2-1|-
CASSSGQEIRAEQFF
TGTGCCAGCAGCTCCGGACAGGAGATTCGTGCCGAGCAGTTCTTC
>-|TRBV7-9|TRBJ1-3|-
CASSFWTDGNTIYF
TGTGCCAGCAGCTTTTGGACTGATGGAAACACCATATATTTT
>TRBD1|TRBV28|TRBJ1-5|-
CASSAANRGLRQPQHF
TGTGCCAGCAGTGCCGCAAACAGGGGGCTGCGGCAGCCCCAGCATTTT
>-|TRBV2|TRBJ2-1|-
CASSIMGGYNEQFF
TGTGCCAGCAGTATTATGGGGGGATACAATGAGCAGTTCTTC
>-|TRBV5-4|TRBJ2-5|few
CASSLYGLWETQYF
TGTGCCAGCAGCTTGTATGGGCTATGGGAGACCCAGTACTTC
>-|TRBV27|TRBJ1-1|-
CASSLRTLTGTNTEAFF
TGTGCCAGCAGTTTAAGGACCCTAACAGGGACGAACACTGAAGCTTTCTTT
>-|TRBV18|TRBJ1-5|-
CASSQGVGSNQPQHF
TGTGCCAGCTCACAGGGGGTCGGGTCTAATCAGCCCCAGCATTTT
>-|TRBV27|TRBJ1-1|-
CASSLKELNTEAFF
TGTGCCAGCAGTTTGAAGGAGTTAAACACTGAAGCTTTCTTT
>TRBD2|TRBV11-2|TRBJ2-1|-
CASSLGLAENNEQFF
TGTGCCAGCAGCTTAGGGCTAGCGGAGAACAATGAGCAGTTCTTC
>-|TRBV3-1/TRBV3-2|TRBJ1-5|-
CASSQGGINQPQHF
TGTGCCAGCAGCCAAGGCGGGATCAATCAGCCCCAGCATTTT
>-|TRBV11-3|TRBJ1-1|-
CASSFQMNTEAFF
TGTGCCAGCAGCTTCCAGATGAACACTGAAGCTTTCTTT
>TRBD1|TRBV5-1|TRBJ1-4|-
CASSLAGHGQGTEKLFF
TGCGCCAGCAGCTTGGCCGGTCACGGACAGGGGACTGAAAAACTGTTTTTT
>-|TRBV28|TRBJ2-2|-
CASRPTSTGELFF
TGTGCCAGCAGGCCAACGAGCACCGGGGAGCTGTTTTTT
>TRBD2|TRBV6-5|TRBJ2-7|-
CASRTLAGSSYEQYF
TGTGCCAGCAGAACACTAGCGGGCAGCTCCTACGAGCAGTACTTC
>-|TRBV6-1|TRBJ1-3|-
CASSERTRSNTIYF
TGTGCCAGCAGTGAGCGGACAAGGAGTAACACCATATATTTT
>-|TRBV10-3|TRBJ1-2|-
CAIALSPSGYTF
TGTGCCATCGCCCTATCGCCGAGCGGCTACACCTTC
>-|TRBV6-2/TRBV6-3|TRBJ2-7|-
CASSNDIFSYEQYF
TGTGCCAGCAGTAACGACATTTTCTCCTACGAGCAGTACTTC
>-|TRBV4-1|TRBJ2-1|-
CASSQGGGTGANEQFF
TGCGCCAGCAGCCAAGGAGGCGGGACGGGAGCCAATGAGCAGTTCTTC
>TRBD1|TRBV30|TRBJ1-1|once
CAGQGANTEAFF
TGTGCGGGGCAGGGGGCGAATACTGAAGCTTTCTTT
>TRBD1|TRBV27|TRBJ1-2|-
CASSFRDRNYGYTF
TGTGCCAGCAGTTTCCGGGACAGAAACTATGGCTACACCTTC
>-|TRBV5-1|TRBJ1-2|-
CASSLEDSGRVAF
TGCGCCAGCAGCTTGGAGGACTCGGGTCGCGTCGCCTTC
>TRBD2|TRBV5-1|TRBJ2-1|-
CASSLAGLTSGRAYNEQFF
TGCGCCAGCAGCTTGGCCGGGTTGACTAGCGGGAGGGCCTACAATGAGCAGTTCTTC
>-|TRBV20-1|TRBJ2-7|-
CSARGERGQYF
TGCAGTGCTAGAGGGGAGAGAGGGCAGTACTTC
>TRBD1|TRBV10-1|TRBJ2-1|once
CASSEPTGGNEQFF
TGCGCCAGCAGCGAACCTACAGGGGGCAATGAGCAGTTCTTC
>TRBD1|TRBV9|TRBJ2-1|-
CASSLGTGPYNEQFF
TGTGCCAGCAGCTTAGGGACAGGTCCATACAATGAGCAGTTCTTC
>TRBD1|TRBV5-5|TRBJ1-1|-
CASSLAPGGGLNTEAFF
TGTGCCAGCAGCTTGGCTCCAGGGGGTGGTCTGAACACTGAAGCTTTCTTT
>-|TRBV6-1|TRBJ1-3|-
CASSDTRGTGNTIYF
TGTGCCAGCAGTGACACAAGGGGTACTGGAAACACCATATATTTT
>TRBD1|TRBV5-5|TRBJ1-5|few
CASSSGTGGVGTWQPQHF
TGTGCCAGCAGCTCCGGGACAGGGGGCGTGGGGACTTGGCAGCCCCAGCATTTT
>TRBD2|TRBV11-2|TRBJ2-1|-
CASSLSSSGRDPFF
TGTGCCAGCAGCTTATCCTCCAGCGGGAGGGATCCGTTCTTC
>-|TRBV4-1|TRBJ2-3|few
CASSQDPDMDTQYF
TGCGCCAGCAGCCAAGATCCCGACATGGATACGCAGTATTTT
>TRBD1|TRBV2|TRBJ1-1|once
CASRPRVGDSTEAFF
TGTGCCAGCAGACCCCGGGTAGGGGACAGCACTGAAGCTTTCTTT
>-|TRBV29-1|TRBJ1-2|-
CSVREDGYTF
TGCAGCGTTCGTGAGGATGGCTACACCTTC
>TRBD1|TRBV2|TRBJ1-5|-
CASSQQGVGNQPQHF
TGTGCCAGCAGTCAACAGGGGGTTGGGAATCAGCCCCAGCATTTT
>TRBD1|TRBV5-1|TRBJ1-2|once
CASSPGQEYGYTF
TGCGCCAGCAGCCCGGGACAGGAGTATGGCTACACCTTC
>TRBD1|TRBV5-4|TRBJ2-5|-
CASSYRDSQETQYF
TGTGCCAGCAGTTACCGGGACAGCCAAGAGACCCAGTACTTC
>TRBD1|TRBV28|TRBJ1-6|-
CASRPRLGQGSQSSPLHF
TGTGCCAGCAGACCCCGATTGGGACAGGGCTCCCAAAGTTCACCCCTCCACTTT
>TRBD2|TRBV28|TRBJ2-1|-
CASSFGGGRYNEQFF
TGTGCCAGCAGTTTCGGGGGGGGGAGGTACAATGAGCAGTTCTTC
>-|TRBV7-8|TRBJ2-7|few
CASSPTRGEGGYEQYF
TGTGCCAGCAGCCCGACAAGGGGGGAGGGGGGTTACGAGCAGTACTTC
>-|TRBV12-3/TRBV12-4|TRBJ1-2|-
CASSIRRGYTF
TGTGCCAGCTCCATCCGGAGGGGCTACACCTTC
>-|TRBV13|TRBJ2-2|-
CASSFSPQTSAGELFF
TGTGCCAGCAGCTTCTCACCCCAAACTAGTGCCGGGGAGCTGTTTTTT
>TRBD1|TRBV5-1|TRBJ2-6|once
CASRPGQGLSGANVLTF
TGCGCCAGCAGACCGGGACAGGGTCTCTCTGGGGCCAACGTCCTGACTTTC
>-|TRBV5-4|TRBJ2-1|-
CASSRAGEYNEQFF
TGTGCCAGCAGCCGAGCGGGCGAATACAATGAGCAGTTCTTC
>TRBD2|TRBV11-3|TRBJ2-1|-
CASSFRGGRDNEQFF
TGTGCCAGCAGCTTTCGGGGGGGTCGAGACAATGAGCAGTTCTTC
>TRBD2|TRBV30|TRBJ2-1|-
CAWMTLAGGLEQFF
TGTGCCTGGATGACCCTAGCGGGAGGTCTTGAGCAGTTCTTC
>-|TRBV30|TRBJ2-5|-
CAWSNGETQYF
TGTGCCTGGAGTAACGGTGAGACCCAGTACTTC
>TRBD1|TRBV10-2|TRBJ1-2|-
CASSVTGGEGYTF
TGCGCCAGCAGCGTGACAGGGGGCGAAGGCTACACCTTC
>TRBD2|TRBV5-4|TRBJ2-1|-
CASSTASGGRYNEQFF
TGTGCCAGCAGCACCGCTAGCGGGGGTCGATACAATGAGCAGTTCTTC
>TRBD2|TRBV30|TRBJ2-1|-
CAWTRFPSGSNEQFF
TGTGCCTGGACCCGGTTCCCTAGCGGGAGCAATGAGCAGTTCTTC
>-|TRBV6-5|TRBJ1-4|few
CASSRSLIGEKLFF
TGTGCCAGCAGTAGGAGTCTAATCGGTGAAAAACTGTTTTTT
>-|TRBV18|TRBJ1-1|-
CASSPNRDTEAFF
TGTGCCAGCTCCCCAAACAGGGACACTGAAGCTTTCTTT
>TRBD1|TRBV19|TRBJ1-4|-
CASTGTGAGANEKLFF
TGTGCCAGTACCGGGACAGGGGCTGGAGCTAATGAAAAACTGTTTTTT
>-|TRBV10-3|TRBJ2-1|-
CAISDPPSQFF
TGTGCCATCAGTGACCCTCCTTCCCAGTTCTTC
>TRBD2|TRBV27|TRBJ2-5|-
CASARTSGNQETQYF
TGTGCCAGCGCCAGGACTAGCGGAAATCAAGAGACCCAGTACTTC
>-|TRBV19|TRBJ1-6|-
CASSMSRVANNSPLHF
TGTGCCAGTAGTATGTCGAGGGTCGCAAATAATTCACCCCTCCACTTT
>TRBD1|TRBV28|TRBJ1-2|few
CASGGTGMYGYTF
TGTGCCAGTGGCGGGACAGGGATGTATGGCTACACCTTC